The subject of this entry is one T cell receptor (beta chain). The record originates from a study of human T cells and chemical hapten exposure. Looking at the study overall: Diphenylcyclopropenone, dosed weekly to the scalp, was given to patients throughout the roughly 25-week study.

Germline loops: CDR1 SGHKS, CDR2 YYEKEE (reference sequence). Between the trimmed V and J ends, which lost 1 base and 7 bases, there was a span of 17 bases. The CDR3 contains 15 residues. TCRdb recomputed calls from the RACE reads with MiXCR, one row per CDR3 protein. The data hold fewer than 70,000 distinct CDR3 sequences, with approximately 10% observed a single time. Stated time point: pre-sensitization, week 0. Specified treatment: therapeutic diphenylcyclopropenone sensitization with weekly scalp DPC. This chain connects TRBV5-5 to TRBJ1-1; tentatively, D is TRBD1 (5 bases). Sequencing used whole blood, obtained in connection with sensitization to the hapten diphenylcyclopropenone (DPC). The receptor's source is a woman between 45 and 65 years old with alopecia areata. Some clones in this sample may be carry-over from other donors' samples. The CDR3, as DNA: TGTGCCAGCAGCTTGCTGTCCGGGGGAGATATTGAAGCTTTCTTT. Its translation: CASSLLSGGDIEAFF. The entire variable domain, with the rest obtained from reference TRBV5-5 and TRBJ1-1, is as follows: DAGVTQSPTHLIKTRGQQVTLRCSPISGHKSVSWYQQVLGQGPQFIFQYYEKEERGRGNFPDRFSARQFPNYSSELNVNALLLGDSALYLCASSLLSGGDIEAFFGQGTRLTVV.